Listed here are 29 T cell receptor beta chains from one sample, sequenced in a study of CD8+CD57+ T cells in acquired aplastic anemia. Genomic DNA was employed as the template in profiling TCR beta VDJ and CDR3. From the reads, TCRdb called clonotypes with MiXCR, one entry per CDR3 protein. The data show 200,000 to 250,000 distinct CDR3 sequences, with over 55% seen just once and less than 30% held by the top ten. Sequencing was performed on sorted CD4+, CD8+, or CD8+CD57+ T cells (not recorded which) from PBMCs. The origin of the receptors is a human donor in good health.

The rearrangement links TRBV7-2 to TRBJ2-7; no clear D gene. The CDR3 length is 13 residues. The ends were cut back, 5 bases at V and 3 bases at J, with 11 bases in the middle. Germline V lookup: CDR1 SGHTA, CDR2 FQGNSA. The CDR3 here is CASSRATGYEQYF. CDR3 nucleotides: TGTGCCAGCAGCCGAGCCACGGGCTACGAGCAGTACTTC.

This clonotype came up once. The chain is built from TRBV7-9 and TRBJ2-3, with D hard to call. The CDR3 runs 13 residues. Trimming left V 4 bases short and J 4 bases short, with 9 bases between. Germline V gives CDR1 SEHNR, CDR2 FQNEAQ (reference sequence). CDR3 amino acids: CASSSLSPDTQYF. CDR3 DNA: TGTGCCAGCAGCTCGCTTAGTCCAGATACGCAGTATTTT. The entire variable domain, with the rest obtained from reference TRBV7-9 and TRBJ2-3, is as follows: DTGVSQNPRHKITKRGQNVTFRCDPISEHNRLYWYRQTLGQGPEFLTYFQNEAQLEKSRLLSDRFSAERPKGSFSTLEIQRTEQGDSAMYLCASSSLSPDTQYFGPGTRLTVL.

V and J are TRBV10-3 and TRBJ1-2; D is undetermined. The germline V gene has CDR1 ENHRY and CDR2 SYGVKD. CDR3 length equals 12 residues. Trimming cost V 3 bases and J 5 bases, with 7 bases left between them. This CDR3 reads CAISDGPYGYTF. The CDR3 DNA sequence: TGTGCCATCAGTGATGGTCCATATGGCTACACCTTC.

This clonotype came up many times. This chain joins TRBV11-2 and TRBJ2-7; 7 bases are shared with TRBD1. This CDR3 region has 15 residues. The V segment lost 1 base and the J segment 0 bases; nucleotides outside the gene matches: 3. Germline V gene data show CDR1 as SGHAT and CDR2 as FQNNGV. CDR3 nucleotide sequence: TGTGCCAGCAGCTTAGGAGACAGGGTCTCCTACGAGCAGTACTTC. This sequence encodes CASSLGDRVSYEQYF.

This clonotype was found many times. The J gene is TRBJ2-2, the V gene TRBV20-1; 8 bases align to TRBD1. The CDR3 extends over 14 amino acids. V dropped 2 bases and J dropped 5; count of bases not matched to a gene: 4. Germline values: CDR1 DFQATT, CDR2 SNEGSKA (reference sequence). The CDR3 DNA follows: TGCAGTGCTAGATTGGACAGGGCGACCGGGGAGCTGTTTTTT. Amino acids: CSARLDRATGELFF.

The chain uses TRBV7-2 and TRBJ1-2; D gene unclear. Looked up from germline, CDR1 is SGHTA and CDR2 is FQGNSA. The CDR3 totals 13 residues. The V end was cut by 0 bases, the J end by 4 bases, with 6 bases between. The CDR3 spells CASSLADLYGYTF. In DNA form, the CDR3 reads TGTGCCAGCAGCTTAGCAGACCTCTATGGCTACACCTTC.

V and J are TRBV2 and TRBJ2-1; D is possibly TRBD2 (5 bases). Looked up from germline, CDR1 is SNHLY and CDR2 is FYNNEI. Trimming removed 3 bases from V and 9 bases from J, with 9 bases in between. This CDR3 has 12 residues. The DNA for the CDR3 is TGTGCCAGCAGTGATTTGAGGGCTGAGCAGTTCTTC. Translation gives CASSDLRAEQFF.

This clonotype was observed many times. V is TRBV27 and J is TRBJ2-7; a weak D match, TRBD2 (6 bases). With 3 bases removed from V and 7 bases from J, the gap between germline ends came to 10 bases. Germline V gene lookup returns CDR1 MNHEY and CDR2 SMNVEV (reference sequence). The CDR3 loop spans 12 amino acids. The CDR3 protein is CASSLYGGEQYF. In DNA, the CDR3 is TGTGCCAGCAGTTTGTACGGAGGGGAGCAGTACTTC.

CDR3 nucleotides: TGTGCCAGCAGCCCAGCCCGGGGGGGTGAGCAGTTCTTC. It is translated as CASSPARGGEQFF. The V gene is TRBV7-9, the J gene TRBJ2-1; TRBD2 agrees at 8 bases. Germline V CDR1 and CDR2: SEHNR, FQNEAQ (reference sequence). This CDR3 has 13 residues. The ends lost 5 bases at V and 9 bases at J; junction bases unmatched: 6.

The V call is TRBV19, the J call TRBJ2-7; D remains unclear. Germline-derived CDR1 and CDR2 are LNHDA and SQIVND (reference sequence). V was clipped by 5 bases and J by 3 bases, with 14 bases between them. The CDR3 is 14 residues long. CDR3 residues: CASSFQYSLYEQYF. CDR3 nucleotides: TGTGCCAGTAGTTTTCAGTATTCCCTCTACGAGCAGTACTTC.

The DNA for the CDR3 is TGTGCCAGCAGCGCGGGGGAAAGGGCTTTCTTT. Encoded protein: CASSAGERAFF. This sequence joins TRBV12-3 or TRBV12-4 and TRBJ1-1, with D possibly TRBD1 on 5 matching bases. Trimming cost V 6 bases and J 11 bases, with 13 bases left between them. CDR3 length: 11 amino acids.

The chain is built from TRBV7-3 and TRBJ2-5; 11 nucleotides match TRBD2. The CDR3 covers 15 residues. With 4 bases clipped from V and 10 bases from J, the junction kept 11 bases outside the gene matches. Germline V gene lookup returns CDR1 SGHTA and CDR2 FQGTGA. The CDR3 DNA reads TGTGCCAGCAGCTCGTTAGCGGGGGGGGATGGGAACCAGTACTTC. Its protein is CASSSLAGGDGNQYF.

The CDR3 bases are TGTGCCAGCAGTCGTGGGCCCCTAGCGGGGGGAGATACGCAGTATTTT. Residues: CASSRGPLAGGDTQYF. The chain couples TRBV7-9 to TRBJ2-3, with 11 bases fitting TRBD2. Germline loops: CDR1 SEHNR, CDR2 FQNEAQ (reference sequence). Trimming at V came to 6 bases and at J to 5 bases, leaving 10 bases not matched to a gene. The CDR3 covers 16 residues.

Turning to this clonotype: Given a much more abundant clone one base away, this may be a read error. V usage is TRBV19 and J usage is TRBJ1-1; 7 bases fit TRBD1. The CDR3 totals 16 residues. Germline V lookup: CDR1 LNHDA, CDR2 SQIVND (reference sequence). V shed 4 bases, J shed 2 bases, and the junction held 10 bases outside the gene matches. CDR3 DNA sequence: TGTGCCAGTAGTACGACAGGGTTTGTCGGTAACACTGAAGCTTTCTTT. Translating it yields CASSTTGFVGNTEAFF.

A remark on this clonotype: A read error may produce the germline difference seen at one junction end. V gene TRBV15 combines with J gene TRBJ2-3, with a weak D call TRBD2 (5 bases). CDR1 is LNHNV and CDR2 is YYDKDF in the germline V gene (reference sequence). The CDR3 totals 13 residues. The CDR3 loop reads CATRGGYSDTQYF. CDR3 sequence (DNA): TGTGCCACCAGGGGCGGGTATTCAGATACACAGTATTTT.

This chain links TRBV2 with TRBJ2-5; perhaps TRBD2 as D (5 bases). Germline V gives CDR1 SNHLY, CDR2 FYNNEI. Trimming cost V 3 bases and J 4 bases, with 18 bases left between them. The CDR3 runs to 16 residues. The CDR3 sequence is CASSDPAGNGGETQYF. CDR3 DNA: TGTGCCAGCAGTGACCCAGCCGGTAACGGAGGAGAGACCCAGTACTTC.

The CDR3 bases are TGCAGTGCTAGAGATCATGGGGAGAACTCCTACGAGCAGTACTTC. This translates into CSARDHGENSYEQYF. The chain carries TRBV20-1 and TRBJ2-7, with a weak D call TRBD2 (5 bases). With 0 bases removed from V and 0 bases from J, the gap between germline ends came to 12 bases. The CDR3 runs to 15 residues. Germline V CDR1 and CDR2: DFQATT, SNEGSKA (reference sequence).

V gene TRBV5-1 combines with J gene TRBJ2-7, with D possibly matching TRBD2 (6 bases). This CDR3 spans 14 amino acids. Trimming took off 0 bases at V and 0 bases at J, with 7 bases between the two ends. Germline CDR1 and CDR2: SGHRS and YFSETQ. The CDR3 loop reads CASSLEEGSYEQYF. CDR3 in DNA: TGCGCCAGCAGCTTGGAGGAGGGCTCCTACGAGCAGTACTTC. Full variable domain (rest looked up from reference TRBV5-1 and TRBJ2-7): KAGVTQTPRYLIKTRGQQVTLSCSPISGHRSVSWYQQTPGQGLQFLFEYFSETQRNKGNFPGRFSGRQFSNSRSEMNVSTLELGDSALYLCASSLEEGSYEQYFGPGTRLTVT.

This clonotype occurred many times. The chain employs TRBV2 and TRBJ2-2; weak D call: TRBD1 (5 bases). There are 17 residues in the CDR3. Germline V gene lookup returns CDR1 SNHLY and CDR2 FYNNEI. V lost 5 bases, J lost 3 bases, and 19 bases lay in between. The CDR3 bases are TGTGCCAGCAGTAAACCGGACAAAGCACCCGACACCGGGGAGCTGTTTTTT. Protein product: CASSKPDKAPDTGELFF.

This chain connects TRBV10-1 to TRBJ2-7; no clear D gene. With 4 bases removed from V and 7 bases from J, the gap between germline ends came to 14 bases. This CDR3 is built from 13 residues. Germline V gene sequence: CDR1 WNHNN, CDR2 SYGVQD (reference sequence). The CDR3 DNA follows: TGCGCCAGCAGTGGACTCTCCCGCAGGGAGCAGTACTTC. It translates to CASSGLSRREQYF.

V gene TRBV7-2 combines with J gene TRBJ2-7, with 7 bases aligning to TRBD2. The J segment lost 3 bases and the V segment lost 0 bases, leaving 8 bases of the junction unmatched. The germline V gene encodes CDR1 SGHTA and CDR2 FQGNSA. The CDR3 is made up of 16 amino acids. The chain's CDR3 is CASSLALGGVGYEQYF. For the CDR3, the DNA is TGTGCCAGCAGCTTAGCGCTGGGGGGGGTCGGCTACGAGCAGTACTTC.

The genes are TRBV7-8 and TRBJ1-2; D is possibly TRBD1 (6 bases). The V and J ends lost 5 bases and 10 bases respectively, with 14 bases between them. Looked up from germline, CDR1 is SGHVS and CDR2 is FQNEAQ. This CDR3 comprises 12 residues. The CDR3 coding sequence is TGTGCCAGCAGCAGGGGGAATAGCGACTACACCTTC. This gives the protein CASSRGNSDYTF.

With regard to this clonotype: This may stem from a read error, because a much larger clone lies one nucleotide away. The J gene is TRBJ2-2, the V gene TRBV7-9; D gene ambiguous. CDR3 length equals 13 residues. Germline-derived CDR1 and CDR2 are SEHNR and FQNEAQ (reference sequence). The CDR3 loop is CASSQVGTEELFF. CDR3 in DNA: TGTGCCAGCAGCCAAGTAGGAACCGAGGAGCTGTTTTTT.

The CDR3 spells CASSRTSGDPFETQYF. The CDR3 DNA follows: TGTGCCAGTAGTAGGACTAGCGGGGATCCTTTTGAGACCCAGTACTTC. This chain uses TRBV19 with TRBJ2-5, with 12 nucleotides matching TRBD2. The CDR3 is 16 amino acids. Trimming removed 4 bases from V and 5 bases from J; junction bases left unmatched: 8. Looked up from germline, CDR1 is LNHDA and CDR2 is SQIVND (reference sequence).

Note on this clonotype: A read error may be the cause here, since a much bigger clone is one base away. The V and J genes are TRBV5-5 and TRBJ1-1; D is perhaps TRBD1 (5 bases). This CDR3 is built from 17 residues. V lost 0 bases and J 5 bases, leaving 20 bases between the germline ends. Germline V gene data show CDR1 as SGHKS and CDR2 as YYEKEE (reference sequence). For the CDR3, the DNA is TGTGCCAGCAGCTTGGAAATTCAGGGACTTTTGAGGACTGAAGCTTTCTTT. Amino acid sequence: CASSLEIQGLLRTEAFF. Full variable domain (rest looked up from reference TRBV5-5 and TRBJ1-1): DAGVTQSPTHLIKTRGQQVTLRCSPISGHKSVSWYQQVLGQGPQFIFQYYEKEERGRGNFPDRFSARQFPNYSSELNVNALLLGDSALYLCASSLEIQGLLRTEAFFGQGTRLTVV.

With respect to this clonotype: At one boundary the junction diverges from the germline segment, which might be a read error. This chain links TRBV7-2 with TRBJ1-1; TRBD1 might be the D (6 bases). CDR3 size: 13 residues. From germline, CDR1 is SGHTA and CDR2 FQGNSA. CDR3 sequence reads: CASSLVGGTESFF. The CDR3 nucleotides are TGTGCCAGCAGCTTAGTGGGGGGCACTGAATCTTTCTTT.

J is TRBJ1-1 and V is TRBV20-1; D not resolved. Germline lookup yields CDR1 DFQATT and CDR2 SNEGSKA (reference sequence). V was cut by 0 bases and J by 0 bases, with 11 bases left in between. CDR3 length: 15 amino acids. The CDR3 loop reads CSARDGGSMNTEAFF. The CDR3 DNA is TGCAGTGCTAGAGATGGAGGGTCCATGAACACTGAAGCTTTCTTT.

This clonotype occurred many times. The gene calls are TRBV5-8 and TRBJ2-7; possibly TRBD2 for D (5 bases). V was cut by 2 bases and J by 5 bases, with 14 bases left in between. This CDR3 is 14 amino acids long. Germline CDR1 and CDR2: SGHTS and YDEGEE. Here the CDR3 DNA reads TGTGCCAGCAGCTTAGGCCCTAGCATCGACGAGCAGTACTTC. Amino acids: CASSLGPSIDEQYF.

This clonotype was counted at least ten times. V is TRBV9 and J is TRBJ1-2; 7 bases align to TRBD1. Germline CDR1 and CDR2: SGDLS and YYNGEE. The CDR3 runs to 20 residues. V was clipped by 0 bases and J by 3 bases; unmatched bases: 20. CDR3 in DNA: TGTGCCAGCAGCGTAGACCCCAAACCCCCGGTAGTACAGGGGCACTATGGCTACACCTTC. Translation gives CASSVDPKPPVVQGHYGYTF.